Each of the 27 T cell receptor beta chains below was sequenced from the same sample in a study of blood T cell repertoires in COVID-19. Generated by immunoSEQ multiplex PCR, the TCRdb table keeps only in-frame clones and is missing some. This table has 300,000 to 350,000 clones, 90% to 95% appearing once. The sample consisted of peripheral blood. These receptors were taken from a woman aged 18-29 years who had recovered from COVID-19.

The chain links TRBV3-1 (or the pseudogene TRBV3-2) to TRBJ2-3, with 9 nucleotides matching TRBD2. In germline, CDR1 is LGHDT, CDR2 YNNKEL (reference sequence). CDR3 length equals 16 residues. J gave up 2 bases and V 1 base, and 4 bases lay outside the gene matches. CDR3 protein: CASSQARGRATDTQYF. The CDR3 DNA is TGTGCCAGCAGCCAAGCGCGCGGGAGGGCCACAGATACGCAGTATTTT.

The rearrangement links TRBV30 to TRBJ2-6, with 8 bases that match TRBD1. The germline V gene encodes CDR1 GTSNPN and CDR2 SVGIG (reference sequence). The junction had 14 bases not matched to a gene; V was cut back by 4 bases and J by 3 bases. The length of the CDR3 is 18 residues. CDR3 amino acids: CAWNRLTGGTDGANVLTF. For the CDR3, the DNA is TGTGCCTGGAATCGCCTTACAGGGGGTACGGATGGGGCCAACGTCCTGACTTTC.

The V call is TRBV11-2, the J call TRBJ2-1; a weak D match, TRBD2 (5 bases). Trimming removed 0 bases at V and 0 bases at J, with 6 bases between. CDR3 length: 15 amino acids. CDR1 is SGHAT, CDR2 FQNNGV, per germline. In DNA, the CDR3 is TGTGCCAGCAGCTTAGAACTAGACTCCTACAATGAGCAGTTCTTC. Its translation: CASSLELDSYNEQFF.

The chain employs TRBV3-1 (or the pseudogene TRBV3-2) and TRBJ2-1; maybe TRBD2 (5 bases). CDR1 is LGHDT, CDR2 YNNKEL, per germline (reference sequence). The CDR3 runs 14 residues. The V end was cut by 0 bases, the J end by 13 bases, with 16 bases between. CDR3 sequence (DNA): TGTGCCAGCAGCCAAGATAGGAACTCCCCGGGACAGTTCTTC. As protein: CASSQDRNSPGQFF.

As to this clone: This CDR3 is also generated by other DNA sequences in the sample. The chain is built from TRBV9 and TRBJ1-2; possibly TRBD1 for D (5 bases). The CDR3 totals 12 residues. Germline V gene lookup returns CDR1 SGDLS and CDR2 YYNGEE. The V gene lost 6 bases and the J gene lost 4 bases, with 10 bases spanning the gap. The CDR3 DNA reads TGTGCCAGCACCACAGGCTCCTATGGCTACACCTTC. Its protein product is CASTTGSYGYTF. Filled out from reference TRBV9 and TRBJ1-2, the complete variable domain reads DSGVTQTPKHLITATGQRVTLRCSPRSGDLSVYWYQQSLDQGLQFLIQYYNGEERAKGNILERFSAQQFPDLHSELNLSSLELGDSALYFCASTTGSYGYTFGSGTRLTVV.

The CDR3 sequence is CASSKVTRHNSGTLLYYEQYV. CDR3 nucleotide sequence: TGTGCCAGCAGCAAAGTAACGAGACATAATAGCGGGACCCTTCTATACTACGAGCAGTACGTC. J is TRBJ2-7 and V is TRBV21-1; the table's D gene call, TRBD2, was not cross checked with the DNA. TRBV21-1 is a documented pseudogene. This CDR3 has 21 amino acids.

This clone was observed once. This chain links TRBV30 with TRBJ2-3; a possible D gene is TRBD2 (6 bases). Per germline, CDR1 GTSNPN and CDR2 SVGIG (reference sequence). V lost 3 bases, J lost 1 base, and 8 bases lay in between. The CDR3 runs 13 residues. DNA for the CDR3: TGTGCCTGGAGCGCTAGCGGCACAGATACGCAGTATTTT. Translating it yields CAWSASGTDTQYF.

The chain employs TRBV7-2 and TRBJ2-1; 9 bases line up with TRBD2. CDR3 length: 15 residues. Germline V gene lookup returns CDR1 SGHTA and CDR2 FQGNSA. V was clipped by 2 bases and J by 6 bases; unmatched bases: 5. The CDR3 nucleotides read TGTGCCAGCAGCTTATTTAGCGGGGGACTCAATGAGCAGTTCTTC. Protein product: CASSLFSGGLNEQFF. Filled out from reference TRBV7-2 and TRBJ2-1, the complete variable domain reads GAGVSQSPSNKVTEKGKDVELRCDPISGHTALYWYRQSLGQGLEFLIYFQGNSAPDKSGLPSDRFSAERTGGSVSTLTIQRTQQEDSAVYLCASSLFSGGLNEQFFGPGTRLTVL.

The gene calls are TRBV9 and TRBJ2-1; no firm D call. Germline CDR1 is SGDLS and CDR2 is YYNGEE. This CDR3 has 15 residues. V was shortened by 0 bases and J by 4 bases, with 11 bases between the two germline ends. The CDR3 nucleotides are TGTGCCAGCAGCGTAGGGCAATTCACGTACAATGAGCAGTTCTTC. Amino acid sequence: CASSVGQFTYNEQFF.

V gene TRBV29-1 combines with J gene TRBJ1-1, with 7 nucleotides matching TRBD1. Losses at the gene ends were 1 base for V and 10 bases for J; bases not matched to a gene: 15. The CDR3 runs 15 residues. Germline CDR1 and CDR2: SQVTM and ANQGSEA. The CDR3 nucleotides read TGCAGCGTTGAAGGTCGAGGGACAGACCGGGTGGGAGCTTTCTTT. It yields the protein CSVEGRGTDRVGAFF.

For the CDR3, the DNA is TGCGCCAGCAGCTTGGAGGTACTAGCGGGGGGCCTAGGGAGCACAGATACGCAGTATTTT. Its translation: CASSLEVLAGGLGSTDTQYF. The rearrangement uses TRBV5-1 and TRBJ2-3; TRBD2 aligns across 12 bases. J gave up 0 bases and V 0 bases, and 11 bases lay outside the gene matches. This CDR3 spans 20 amino acids. Germline-derived CDR1 and CDR2 are SGHRS and YFSETQ.

This sequence joins TRBV2 and TRBJ2-3, with a tentative D call TRBD2 (5 bases). The CDR3 has 14 amino acids. The V gene's germline CDR1 is SNHLY and CDR2 FYNNEI. The CDR3: CAITSRASTDTQYF. In DNA, the CDR3 is TGTGCTATCACGTCGCGGGCCAGCACAGATACGCAGTATTTT. Full variable domain (missing parts from reference TRBV2 and TRBJ2-3): EPEVTQTPSHQVTQMGQEVILRCVPISNHLYFYWYRQILGQKVEFLVSFYNNEISEKSEIFDDQFSVERPDGSNFTLKIRSTKLEDSAMYFCAITSRASTDTQYFGPGTRLTVL.

The rearrangement links TRBV6-4 to TRBJ1-6, with D perhaps matching TRBD1 (6 bases). The V end was cut by 2 bases, the J end by 10 bases, with 9 bases between. CDR1 and CDR2 (germline): MRHNA, SNTAGT. The CDR3 is 13 amino acids. CDR3 loop: CASSDDRRSPLHF. The DNA of the CDR3 is TGTGCCAGCAGTGACGACAGGAGATCACCCCTCCACTTT.

This chain connects TRBV14 to TRBJ2-6, with a tentative D call TRBD1 (6 bases). The germline CDR1 and CDR2 sequences are SGHDN and FVKESK. The length of the CDR3 is 17 residues. V was trimmed by 3 bases and J by 0 bases, leaving 12 bases between them. CDR3 coding DNA: TGTGCCAGCAGCCATACAGGGTCTGGCTCTGGGGCCAACGTCCTGACTTTC. Translation: CASSHTGSGSGANVLTF.

The chain couples TRBV6-4 to TRBJ2-2; 7 positions agree with TRBD2. Germline loops: CDR1 MRHNA, CDR2 SNTAGT. The CDR3 contains 13 residues. The V and J ends lost 4 bases and 4 bases, in that order; junction bases with no gene match: 0. Written as DNA, the CDR3 is TGTGCCAGCAGTGGGACTAGCACCGGGGAGCTGTTTTTT. Its protein is CASSGTSTGELFF.

CDR3 in amino acids: CASSQEWGRGQEKLFF. Here the CDR3 DNA reads TGCGCCAGCAGCCAAGAATGGGGCAGGGGGCAAGAAAAACTGTTTTTT. The chain is built from TRBV4-3 and TRBJ1-4, with 8 positions matching TRBD1. Germline CDR1 reads LGHNA; CDR2 reads YSLEER. The CDR3 extends over 16 amino acids. J lost 8 bases, V lost 0 bases, and 8 bases had no gene match.

This chain connects TRBV18 to TRBJ2-5, with D possibly matching TRBD2 (5 bases). Germline loops: CDR1 KGHSH, CDR2 LQKENI. The V and J ends lost 2 bases and 3 bases respectively, with 10 bases between them. This CDR3 has 14 residues. The chain's CDR3 is CASSPVSEEETQYF. In DNA form, the CDR3 reads TGTGCCAGCTCACCAGTGTCGGAGGAAGAGACCCAGTACTTC.

This clone was detected only once. The chain employs TRBV19 and TRBJ1-1; 7 bases line up with TRBD1. Germline CDR1 LNHDA, CDR2 SQIVND (reference sequence). Germline trimming cut 6 bases from V and 3 bases from J; bases unmatched to any gene: 7. The length of the CDR3 is 14 residues. The CDR3 loop is CASSPQGLHTEAFF. CDR3 in DNA: TGTGCCAGTAGCCCACAGGGGCTTCACACTGAAGCTTTCTTT.

The rearrangement links TRBV11-3 to TRBJ2-5; D may be TRBD1 (6 bases). Between the trimmed V and J ends, which lost 4 bases and 1 base, there was a span of 13 bases. Per the germline V gene, CDR1 is SGHNT and CDR2 is YENEEA. There are 15 residues in the CDR3. The CDR3 DNA sequence: TGTGCCAGCAGCTCTCGAGGACAGCCCCAAGAGACCCAGTACTTC. This encodes CASSSRGQPQETQYF.

The chain is built from TRBV5-6 and TRBJ1-4; D gene uncertain. Trimming took off 4 bases at V and 5 bases at J, with 15 bases between the two ends. The length of the CDR3 is 15 residues. From germline, CDR1 is SGHDT and CDR2 YYEEEE. CDR3 amino acids: CASSTPAPQNEKLFF. CDR3 bases: TGTGCCAGCAGCACACCGGCCCCACAGAATGAAAAACTGTTTTTT.

The V call is TRBV30, the J call TRBJ1-2; 10 nucleotides agree with TRBD1. The CDR3 length is 13 residues. The J segment lost 8 bases and the V segment lost 5 bases, leaving 8 bases of the junction unmatched. CDR1 GTSNPN and CDR2 SVGIG come from the germline V gene (reference sequence). CDR3 bases: TGTGCCTGGGACAGGGGGCGCGCGGGGGGCTACACCTTC. Translation gives CAWDRGRAGGYTF.

This clone showed up just once. V and J are TRBV19 and TRBJ2-1, with 12 bases lining up with TRBD2. This CDR3 region has 15 residues. The trim removed 5 bases at V and 5 bases at J, leaving 4 bases unmatched. Germline CDR1 and CDR2: LNHDA and SQIVND (reference sequence). The CDR3 region is CASSSLAGGDNEQFF. DNA of the CDR3: TGTGCCAGTAGTTCCCTAGCGGGAGGGGACAATGAGCAGTTCTTC.

This chain joins TRBV5-1 and TRBJ2-7, with D unresolved. V shed 0 bases and J shed 5 bases, with 9 bases lying between them. Germline CDR1 SGHRS, CDR2 YFSETQ. The CDR3 is made up of 13 amino acids. CDR3 amino acids: CASSLDGTHEQYV. Here the CDR3 DNA reads TGCGCCAGCAGCTTGGACGGTACCCACGAGCAGTACGTC.

V usage is TRBV5-1 and J usage is TRBJ1-1, with 7 bases aligning to TRBD1. Trimming took 0 bases from V and 7 from J; bases not matched to a gene: 3. The CDR3 is 13 residues long. Germline V gene sequence: CDR1 SGHRS, CDR2 YFSETQ. The CDR3 sequence is CASSLVPGGEAFF. CDR3 sequence (DNA): TGCGCCAGCAGCTTGGTACCAGGGGGTGAAGCTTTCTTT.

This clone was detected only once. The chain couples TRBV29-1 to TRBJ1-4; D unclear. Germline lookup yields CDR1 SQVTM and CDR2 ANQGSEA. The CDR3 covers 13 residues. Trimming removed 4 bases at V and 4 bases at J, with 10 bases between. CDR3 DNA sequence: TGCAGCGTTGGTGGGGAGTATAATGAAAAACTGTTTTTT. It is translated as CSVGGEYNEKLFF.

The V call is TRBV7-8, the J call TRBJ1-2; D gene uncertain. Trimming left V 1 base short and J 0 bases short, with 12 bases between. The V gene's germline CDR1 is SGHVS and CDR2 FQNEAQ. This CDR3 has 16 amino acids. CDR3 sequence reads: CASSLVRLRANYGYTF. The CDR3 nucleotides read TGTGCCAGCAGCTTAGTGCGTCTGAGAGCTAACTATGGCTACACCTTC.

V gene TRBV28 combines with J gene TRBJ1-2; D remains ambiguous. This CDR3 has 13 residues. Germline V gene sequence: CDR1 MDHEN, CDR2 SYDVKM. V was trimmed by 6 bases and J by 4 bases, leaving 12 bases between them. CDR3 nucleotide sequence: TGTGCCAGCAGCCCCTTTTTAGCCTATGGCTACACCTTC. The encoded protein is CASSPFLAYGYTF.